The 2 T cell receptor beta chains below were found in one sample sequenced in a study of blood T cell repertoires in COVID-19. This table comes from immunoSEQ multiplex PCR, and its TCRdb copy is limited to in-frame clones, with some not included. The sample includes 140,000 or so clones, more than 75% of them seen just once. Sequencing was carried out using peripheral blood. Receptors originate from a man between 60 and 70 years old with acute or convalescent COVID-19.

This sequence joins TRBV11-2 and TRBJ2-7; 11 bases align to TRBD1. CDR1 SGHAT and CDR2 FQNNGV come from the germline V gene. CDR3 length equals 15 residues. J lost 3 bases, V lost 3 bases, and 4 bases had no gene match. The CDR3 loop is CASSFGQGAFYEQYF. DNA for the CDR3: TGTGCCAGCAGCTTCGGACAGGGGGCTTTCTACGAGCAGTACTTC. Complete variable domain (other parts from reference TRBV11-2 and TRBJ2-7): EAGVAQSPRYKIIEKRQSVAFWCNPISGHATLYWYQQILGQGPKLLIQFQNNGVVDDSQLPKDRFSAERLKGVDSTLKIQPAKLEDSAVYLCASSFGQGAFYEQYFGPGTRLTVT.

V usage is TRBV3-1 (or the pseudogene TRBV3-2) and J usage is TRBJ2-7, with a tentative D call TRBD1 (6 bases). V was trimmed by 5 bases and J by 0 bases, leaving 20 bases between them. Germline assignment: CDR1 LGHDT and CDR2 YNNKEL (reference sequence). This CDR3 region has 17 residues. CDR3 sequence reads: CASSYQSSPGASYEQYF. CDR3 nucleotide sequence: TGTGCCAGCAGCTACCAATCAAGTCCAGGGGCCTCCTACGAGCAGTACTTC.